This T cell receptor (beta chain) comes out of a study of cytomegalovirus exposure and HLA in healthy donors. General observations from the study: Looking again later, the authors saw that most CMV-associated TCR beta chains seemed HLA-restricted. There were some V segments, including TRBV6-2 and TRBV6-3, excluded as indistinguishable.

Researchers ran the PCR with 60 Vbeta and 13 Jbeta primers. Assay used: immunoSEQ multiplex PCR; TCRdb lists only in-frame clones, some missing. The sample lists some 100,000 clones; approximately 81% were seen once. The CDR3 is 13 amino acids. Germline V CDR1 and CDR2: LNHDA, SQIVND (reference sequence). V was pared by 7 bases and J by 2 bases, with 10 bases between. A note on this clone: What it recognizes is unknown.

The sequenced sample was PBMCs. The receptor's source is a male donor in good health and CMV-seropositive. The V call is TRBV19, the J call TRBJ2-3; TRBD1 is a possible D gene (6 bases). This chain's CDR3 is CASTQGITDTQYF. CDR3 bases: TGTGCCAGTACCCAGGGGATCACAGATACGCAGTATTTT.